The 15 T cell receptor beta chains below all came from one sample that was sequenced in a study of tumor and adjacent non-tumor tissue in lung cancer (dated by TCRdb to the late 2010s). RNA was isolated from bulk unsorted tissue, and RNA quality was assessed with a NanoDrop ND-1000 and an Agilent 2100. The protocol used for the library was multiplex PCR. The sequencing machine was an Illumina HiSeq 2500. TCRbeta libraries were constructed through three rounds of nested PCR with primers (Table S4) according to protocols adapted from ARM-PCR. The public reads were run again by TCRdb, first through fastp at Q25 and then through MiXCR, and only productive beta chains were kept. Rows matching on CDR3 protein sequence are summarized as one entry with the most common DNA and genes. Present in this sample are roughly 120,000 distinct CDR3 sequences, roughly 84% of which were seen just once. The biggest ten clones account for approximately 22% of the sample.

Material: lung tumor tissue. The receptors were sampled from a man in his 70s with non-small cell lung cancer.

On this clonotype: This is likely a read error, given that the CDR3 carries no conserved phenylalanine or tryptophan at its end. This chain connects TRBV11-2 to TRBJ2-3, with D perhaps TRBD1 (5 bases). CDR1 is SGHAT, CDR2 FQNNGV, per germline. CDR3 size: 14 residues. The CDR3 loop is CANSVTPGSNTQYL. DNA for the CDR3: TGTGCCAACAGCGTAACCCCAGGGTCAAATACGCAGTATCTT.

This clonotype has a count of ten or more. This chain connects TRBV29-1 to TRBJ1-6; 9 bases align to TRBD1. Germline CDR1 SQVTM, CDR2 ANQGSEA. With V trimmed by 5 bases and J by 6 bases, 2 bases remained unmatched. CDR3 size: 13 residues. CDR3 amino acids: CSVRGQGNSPLHF. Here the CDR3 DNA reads TGCAGCGTTAGGGGACAGGGTAATTCACCCCTCCACTTT.

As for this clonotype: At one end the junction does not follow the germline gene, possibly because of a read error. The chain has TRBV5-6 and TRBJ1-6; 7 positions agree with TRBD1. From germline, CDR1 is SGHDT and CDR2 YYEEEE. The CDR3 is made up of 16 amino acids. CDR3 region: CVSSSLGGSDNSALHF. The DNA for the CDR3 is TGTGTTAGCAGCAGCCTAGGGGGCTCGGATAATTCAGCCCTCCACTTT.

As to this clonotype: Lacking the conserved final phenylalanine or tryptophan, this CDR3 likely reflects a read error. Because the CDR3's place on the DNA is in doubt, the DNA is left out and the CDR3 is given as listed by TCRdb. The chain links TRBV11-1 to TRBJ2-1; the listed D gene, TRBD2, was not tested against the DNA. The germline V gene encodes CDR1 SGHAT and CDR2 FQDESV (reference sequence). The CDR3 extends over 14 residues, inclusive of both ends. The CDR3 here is CASSQQPAGGAQLL.

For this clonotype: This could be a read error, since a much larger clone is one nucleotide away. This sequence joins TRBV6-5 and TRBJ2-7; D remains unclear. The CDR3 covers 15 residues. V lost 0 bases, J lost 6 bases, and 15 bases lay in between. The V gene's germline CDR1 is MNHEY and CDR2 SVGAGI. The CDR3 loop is CASSYSGPDIREQYF. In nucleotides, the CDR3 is TGTGCCAGCAGTTACTCCGGGCCAGACATCCGCGAGCAGTACTTC.

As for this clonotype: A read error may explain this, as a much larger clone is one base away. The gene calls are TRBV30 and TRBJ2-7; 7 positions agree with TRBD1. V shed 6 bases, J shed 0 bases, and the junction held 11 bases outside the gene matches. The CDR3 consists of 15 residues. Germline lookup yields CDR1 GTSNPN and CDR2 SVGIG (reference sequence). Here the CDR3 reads CACSSGTDFSYEQYF. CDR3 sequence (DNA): TGTGCCTGTAGTTCGGGGACAGACTTCTCCTACGAGCAGTACTTC.

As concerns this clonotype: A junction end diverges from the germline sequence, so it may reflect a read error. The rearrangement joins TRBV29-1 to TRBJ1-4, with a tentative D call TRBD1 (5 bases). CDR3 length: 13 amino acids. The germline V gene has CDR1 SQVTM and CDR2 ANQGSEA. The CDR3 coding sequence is TGCAGCGTTGAAGGCGGGACTGATGAGAAACTGTTTTTT. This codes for CSVEGGTDEKLFF. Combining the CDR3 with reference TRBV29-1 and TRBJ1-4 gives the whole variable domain SAVISQKPSRDICQRGTSLTIQCQVDSQVTMMFWYRQQPGQSLTLIATANQGSEATYESGFVIDKFPISRPNLTFSTLTVSNMSPEDSSIYLCSVEGGTDEKLFFGSGTQLSVL.

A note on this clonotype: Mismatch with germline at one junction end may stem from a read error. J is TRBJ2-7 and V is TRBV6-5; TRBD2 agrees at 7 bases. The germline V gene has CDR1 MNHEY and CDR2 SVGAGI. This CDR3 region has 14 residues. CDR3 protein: CVSSTSGASYEQYF. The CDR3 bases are TGTGTCAGCAGTACAAGCGGGGCCTCCTACGAGCAGTATTTC.

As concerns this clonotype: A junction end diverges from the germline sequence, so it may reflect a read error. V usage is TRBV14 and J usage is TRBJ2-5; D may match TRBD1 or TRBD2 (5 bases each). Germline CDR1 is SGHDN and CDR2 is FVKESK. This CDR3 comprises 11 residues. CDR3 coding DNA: TGTGCCAGCAGTCAAGTGGGGGCCCAGTACTTC. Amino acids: CASSQVGAQYF.

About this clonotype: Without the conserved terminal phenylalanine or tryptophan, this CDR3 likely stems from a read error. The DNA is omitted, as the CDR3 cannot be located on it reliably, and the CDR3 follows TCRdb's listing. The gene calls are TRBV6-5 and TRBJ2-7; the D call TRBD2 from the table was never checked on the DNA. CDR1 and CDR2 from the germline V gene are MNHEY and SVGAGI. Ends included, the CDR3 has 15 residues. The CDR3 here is CAVGRKLAGSYEQYL.

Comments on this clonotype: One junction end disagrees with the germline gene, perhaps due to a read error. The CDR3 loop is CASSLGQWGMDTEPFF. CDR3 bases: TGTGCCAGCAGCTTGGGACAATGGGGCATGGACACTGAACCTTTCTTT. This chain connects TRBV11-1 to TRBJ1-1, with D perhaps matching TRBD1 (6 bases). CDR3 length: 16 residues. Germline CDR1 is SGHAT and CDR2 is FQDESV (reference sequence).

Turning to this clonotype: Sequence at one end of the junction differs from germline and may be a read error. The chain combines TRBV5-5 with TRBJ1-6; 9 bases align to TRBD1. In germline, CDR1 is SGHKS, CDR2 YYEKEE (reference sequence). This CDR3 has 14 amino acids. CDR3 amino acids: CASSTGTGSSPLHF. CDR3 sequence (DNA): TGTGCTAGCAGCACTGGGACAGGGAGTTCACCCCTCCACTTT.

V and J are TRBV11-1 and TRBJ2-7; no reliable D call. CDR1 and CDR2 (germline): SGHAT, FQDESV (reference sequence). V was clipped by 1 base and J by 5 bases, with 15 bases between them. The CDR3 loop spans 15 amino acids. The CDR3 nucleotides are TGTGCCAGCAGCTTAGAAGCTTCCATCCCAAACGAGCAGTACTTC. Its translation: CASSLEASIPNEQYF.

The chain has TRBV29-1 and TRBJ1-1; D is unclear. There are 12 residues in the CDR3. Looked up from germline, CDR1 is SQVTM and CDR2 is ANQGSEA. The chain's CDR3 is CRIVVERPEAFF. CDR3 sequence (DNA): TGCAGGATTGTGGTGGAGAGGCCTGAAGCTTTCTTT.

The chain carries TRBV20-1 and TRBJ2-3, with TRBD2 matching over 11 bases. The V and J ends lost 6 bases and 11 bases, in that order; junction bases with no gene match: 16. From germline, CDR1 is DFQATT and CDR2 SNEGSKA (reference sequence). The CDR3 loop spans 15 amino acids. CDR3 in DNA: TGCAGTGCCCCTATAGCGGGGGGGCCTCGAGATGGGCAGTATTTT. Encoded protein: CSAPIAGGPRDGQYF.